The 32 T cell receptor beta chains below were found in one sample sequenced in a study of T-cell reconstitution after alpha-beta-depleted transplantation in children. A library of TCRbeta sequences, prepared with unique molecular identifiers, was generated. TCRdb processed the PCR reads anew with MiXCR; each CDR3 protein has one entry. The sample lists roughly 570,000 distinct CDR3 sequences; roughly 30% were seen once. Sequencing was performed on PBMCs, taken before TCRalphabeta/CD19-depleted stem cell transplant. Source of these receptors: a boy under three years old with Wiskott-Aldrich syndrome, due to receive a stem cell transplant.

This clonotype was recorded a few times. V and J are TRBV5-1 and TRBJ2-7; the D gene is possibly TRBD1 (6 bases). The CDR3 totals 16 residues. The V end was cut by 3 bases, the J end by 2 bases, with 18 bases between. CDR1 is SGHRS, CDR2 YFSETQ, per germline. CDR3 protein: CASSSGTPTGPYEQYF. The CDR3 coding sequence is TGCGCCAGCAGCTCTGGGACCCCGACAGGTCCCTACGAGCAGTACTTC.

The rearrangement links TRBV18 to TRBJ2-3; TRBD2 matches at 9 bases. V dropped 5 bases and J dropped 3; count of bases not matched to a gene: 9. Germline values: CDR1 KGHSH, CDR2 LQKENI. The CDR3 totals 16 residues. The DNA of the CDR3 is TGTGCCAGCTCATCTATAGCGGGAGCGCGGACAGATACGCAGTATTTT. This sequence encodes CASSSIAGARTDTQYF.

This chain connects TRBV7-2 to TRBJ2-1; the match to TRBD2 covers 7 bases. The CDR3 has 15 amino acids. Germline V gene sequence: CDR1 SGHTA, CDR2 FQGNSA. J lost 4 bases, V lost 6 bases, and 9 bases had no gene match. The CDR3 region is CASSRVTSVYNEQFF. In nucleotides, the CDR3 is TGTGCCAGCAGTCGCGTCACTAGCGTATACAATGAGCAGTTCTTC.

V is TRBV20-1 and J is TRBJ2-3; D may be TRBD2 (6 bases). With 4 bases removed from V and 2 bases from J, the gap between germline ends came to 13 bases. Germline lookup yields CDR1 DFQATT and CDR2 SNEGSKA (reference sequence). CDR3 length equals 14 residues. In DNA, the CDR3 is TGCAGTGCTAACCGGAGGGAGATCACAGATACGCAGTATTTT. Translated: CSANRREITDTQYF.

This clonotype was seen more than once but under ten times. V and J are TRBV20-1 and TRBJ1-5; D ambiguous. Looked up from germline, CDR1 is DFQATT and CDR2 is SNEGSKA (reference sequence). The CDR3 is 14 residues long. V lost 5 bases to trimming and J lost 0 bases, with 11 bases between them. The CDR3, as DNA: TGCAGTGCTCACATTGGGGATAGCAATCAGCCCCAGCATTTT. Amino acid sequence: CSAHIGDSNQPQHF.

The gene calls are TRBV5-1 and TRBJ2-2; 10 nucleotides align to TRBD2. Germline lookup yields CDR1 SGHRS and CDR2 YFSETQ. V lost 7 bases, J lost 1 base, and 4 bases stayed unmatched. CDR3 size: 15 residues. In DNA form, the CDR3 reads TGCGCCAGCCGATCTAGCGGGGGGAACACCGGGGAGCTGTTTTTT. The encoded protein is CASRSSGGNTGELFF.

This clonotype has only a few counts. This chain uses TRBV12-3 or TRBV12-4 with TRBJ2-1; 12 nucleotides agree with TRBD2. After removal of 4 bases from V and 7 bases from J, the junction contained 8 bases not matched to a gene. The CDR3 consists of 16 residues. CDR3 amino acids: CASSWSSGRASNEQFF. The CDR3, as DNA: TGTGCCAGCAGTTGGTCTAGCGGGAGGGCCTCAAATGAGCAGTTCTTC.

V is TRBV5-1 and J is TRBJ2-1; TRBD2 matches at 13 bases. CDR3 length: 18 residues. Germline CDR1 is SGHRS and CDR2 is YFSETQ. Unmatched junction bases numbered 10, after V lost 1 base and J lost 6 bases. Here the CDR3 DNA reads TGCGCCAGCAGCTTGTCATTAGTGACTAGCGGGAGGCTCAATGAGCAGTTCTTC. It specifies CASSLSLVTSGRLNEQFF.

In its sample, this clonotype was seen a few times. V and J are TRBV9 and TRBJ1-1; weak D call: TRBD1 (5 bases). V shed 2 bases and J shed 4 bases, with 12 bases lying between them. This CDR3 is 14 amino acids long. CDR1 is SGDLS and CDR2 is YYNGEE in the germline V gene. This CDR3 is CASSVRGEFTEAFF. CDR3 bases: TGTGCCAGCAGCGTCCGAGGGGAATTCACTGAAGCTTTCTTT.

This clonotype was detected a few times. For the CDR3, the DNA is TGTGCCAGCAGCCGTCCCGGGACAGGTCAGAACACTGAAGCTTTCTTT. Amino acids: CASSRPGTGQNTEAFF. V and J are TRBV2 and TRBJ1-1; 8 nucleotides match TRBD1. J was trimmed by 1 base and V by 6 bases; bases with no gene match: 10. CDR3 length equals 16 residues. Germline assignment: CDR1 SNHLY and CDR2 FYNNEI.

V and J are TRBV4-2 and TRBJ2-5, with 15 bases fitting TRBD2. J gave up 2 bases and V 1 base, and 8 bases lay outside the gene matches. Germline assignment: CDR1 LGHNA and CDR2 YNFKEQ. The CDR3 covers 19 residues. CDR3 in amino acids: CASSQGRTSGRAWQETQYF. The CDR3 DNA reads as TGTGCCAGCAGCCAAGGGCGGACTAGCGGGAGGGCTTGGCAAGAGACCCAGTACTTC.

In its sample, this clonotype was seen once. The rearrangement uses TRBV5-1 and TRBJ2-3, with D uncertain. This CDR3 spans 14 amino acids. Germline V CDR1 and CDR2: SGHRS, YFSETQ. V lost 5 bases and J lost 1, with 11 bases in between. CDR3 residues: CASRPGRRTDTQYF. For the CDR3, the DNA is TGCGCCAGCAGGCCTGGACGGCGCACAGATACGCAGTATTTT. Full variable domain (missing parts from reference TRBV5-1 and TRBJ2-3): KAGVTQTPRYLIKTRGQQVTLSCSPISGHRSVSWYQQTPGQGLQFLFEYFSETQRNKGNFPGRFSGRQFSNSRSEMNVSTLELGDSALYLCASRPGRRTDTQYFGPGTRLTVL.

This chain connects TRBV18 to TRBJ2-3; TRBD1 aligns across 7 bases. The length of the CDR3 is 17 residues. CDR1 and CDR2 (germline): KGHSH, LQKENI. With 6 bases clipped from V and 2 bases from J, the junction kept 14 bases outside the gene matches. The CDR3 sequence is CASSFFEGQILTDTQYF. CDR3 DNA sequence: TGTGCCAGCTCCTTCTTCGAGGGACAGATCCTCACAGATACGCAGTATTTT.

The chain uses TRBV9 and TRBJ2-1, with D unresolved. This CDR3 has 15 amino acids. Looked up from germline, CDR1 is SGDLS and CDR2 is YYNGEE. V was clipped by 4 bases and J by 2 bases, with 13 bases between them. CDR3 sequence (DNA): TGTGCCAGCAGCTCAGAGGTCTGGGCCTACAATGAGCAGTTCTTC. Its protein is CASSSEVWAYNEQFF.

Concerning this clonotype itself: Compared with germline, one end of the junction differs, possibly owing to a read error. The rearrangement joins TRBV5-4 to TRBJ2-5; 14 bases match TRBD2. The CDR3 spans 17 residues. The V gene's germline CDR1 is SGHNT and CDR2 YYREEE (reference sequence). CDR3 region: CASSAGLAGGVEETRYF. DNA of the CDR3: TGTGCCAGCAGCGCTGGACTAGCGGGAGGTGTTGAAGAGACCCGGTACTTC.

This clonotype appeared a few times. The gene calls are TRBV5-1 and TRBJ1-1, with D possibly TRBD1 on 6 matching bases. V lost 4 bases and J lost 3, with 10 bases in between. This CDR3 spans 13 amino acids. CDR1 is SGHRS and CDR2 is YFSETQ in the germline V gene. CDR3 amino acids: CASSEPGDTEAFF. The CDR3 DNA is TGCGCCAGCAGCGAACCAGGGGACACTGAAGCTTTCTTT.

This chain connects TRBV5-1 to TRBJ2-5; D possibly corresponds to TRBD1 (9 bases). The CDR3 totals 15 residues. Germline V gene lookup returns CDR1 SGHRS and CDR2 YFSETQ. Trimming removed 5 bases at V and 1 base at J, with 15 bases between. The CDR3: CASRRGDRVQETQYF. The CDR3 DNA reads as TGCGCCAGCAGGCGGGGGGACAGGGTCCAAGAGACCCAGTACTTC. Combining the CDR3 with reference TRBV5-1 and TRBJ2-5 gives the whole variable domain KAGVTQTPRYLIKTRGQQVTLSCSPISGHRSVSWYQQTPGQGLQFLFEYFSETQRNKGNFPGRFSGRQFSNSRSEMNVSTLELGDSALYLCASRRGDRVQETQYFGPGTRLLVL.

This clonotype was observed once. The chain combines TRBV29-1 with TRBJ2-4; maybe TRBD2 (6 bases). Germline values: CDR1 SQVTM, CDR2 ANQGSEA. This CDR3 contains 11 residues. Deletions cut 7 bases from V and 7 bases from J, with 11 bases between. The CDR3 loop is CSGGEGNIQYF. Here the CDR3 DNA reads TGCAGCGGCGGGGAAGGTAACATTCAGTACTTC.

This clonotype has only a few counts. This chain links TRBV29-1 with TRBJ2-1; 10 bases are a match to TRBD2. V lost 2 bases and J lost 2; bases outside the gene matches: 6. This CDR3 region has 16 residues. Germline V gene sequence: CDR1 SQVTM, CDR2 ANQGSEA. CDR3 nucleotides: TGCAGCGTTGAAAGAGATAGCGGGGGGACCTACAATGAGCAGTTCTTC. It translates to CSVERDSGGTYNEQFF.

This chain joins TRBV5-1 and TRBJ1-1, with a weak D call TRBD1 (5 bases). The CDR3 length is 14 residues. V was cut by 4 bases and J by 5 bases, with 15 bases left in between. Germline CDR1 reads SGHRS; CDR2 reads YFSETQ. The CDR3 DNA is TGCGCCAGCAGCATAAAAGCCCAGGGTACTGAAGCTTTCTTT. It encodes CASSIKAQGTEAFF.

The genes are TRBV6-1 and TRBJ1-5, with D possibly matching TRBD1 (6 bases). V lost 8 bases and J 2 bases, leaving 19 bases between the germline ends. CDR3 length: 16 residues. The germline V gene encodes CDR1 MNHNS and CDR2 SASEGT. The CDR3 nucleotides read TGTGCCAGCGGAAAGACAGGTCAGAGGGGCAATCAGCCCCAGCATTTT. Amino acids: CASGKTGQRGNQPQHF.

The rearrangement uses TRBV20-1 and TRBJ2-5; no definite D call. CDR3 length: 12 amino acids. Germline assignment: CDR1 DFQATT and CDR2 SNEGSKA (reference sequence). Trimming shortened V by 2 bases and J by 1 base, and 5 bases separated the two germline ends. CDR3 region: CSARWVQETQYF. As DNA, the CDR3 is TGCAGTGCTAGATGGGTCCAAGAGACCCAGTACTTC.

This clonotype appeared a few times. This rearrangement joins TRBV5-1 to TRBJ2-1; 11 bases map to TRBD2. CDR1 is SGHRS and CDR2 is YFSETQ in the germline V gene. This CDR3 has 18 residues. J gave up 1 base and V 3 bases, and 9 bases lay outside the gene matches. The CDR3 bases are TGCGCCAGCAGCTCGGGACTAGCGGTTTTCGGGTCCTACAATGAGCAGTTCTTC. Translating gives CASSSGLAVFGSYNEQFF.

The chain combines TRBV5-1 with TRBJ2-3; 10 nucleotides line up with TRBD2. CDR1 is SGHRS and CDR2 is YFSETQ in the germline V gene. The V and J ends lost 6 bases and 2 bases, in that order; junction bases with no gene match: 6. CDR3 length: 15 residues. The CDR3 DNA sequence: TGCGCCAGCATAAGCGGGAGGGCCAACACAGATACGCAGTATTTT. Translation: CASISGRANTDTQYF.

This clonotype appeared many times. This rearrangement joins TRBV20-1 to TRBJ2-1; no reliable D call. Trimming removed 1 base at V and 4 bases at J, with 5 bases between. CDR3 size: 12 residues. Germline CDR1 reads DFQATT; CDR2 reads SNEGSKA (reference sequence). Here the CDR3 DNA reads TGCAGTGCTAGAGGGGATTACAATGAGCAGTTCTTC. This translates into CSARGDYNEQFF.

CDR3 sequence (DNA): TGTGCCAGCAGTCAACCGGGAGACACAGATACGCAGTATTTT. Its protein product is CASSQPGDTDTQYF. This chain joins TRBV28 and TRBJ2-3, with D perhaps matching TRBD2 (6 bases). V lost 5 bases to trimming and J lost 2 bases, with 11 bases between them. Germline loops: CDR1 MDHEN, CDR2 SYDVKM. The CDR3 extends over 14 amino acids.

The V gene is TRBV2, the J gene TRBJ2-7; D not resolved. The CDR3 length is 15 residues. With 1 base removed from V and 0 bases from J, the gap between germline ends came to 10 bases. CDR1 and CDR2 from the germline V gene are SNHLY and FYNNEI. Here the CDR3 reads CASSEGMVGSYEQYF. As DNA, the CDR3 is TGTGCCAGCAGTGAAGGGATGGTGGGCTCCTACGAGCAGTACTTC.

The chain joins TRBV27 to TRBJ2-1; D unclear. V gave up 6 bases and J gave up 6 bases, with 12 bases separating them. CDR3 length: 13 amino acids. Germline assignment: CDR1 MNHEY and CDR2 SMNVEV (reference sequence). The CDR3 DNA follows: TGTGCCAGCAGCCGCACTATCTTCAATGAGCAGTTCTTC. This translates into CASSRTIFNEQFF.

The rearrangement joins TRBV10-3 to TRBJ2-5, with 11 bases that match TRBD2. This CDR3 region has 14 residues. The J segment lost 2 bases and the V segment lost 6 bases, leaving 2 bases of the junction unmatched. Germline CDR1 ENHRY, CDR2 SYGVKD. This CDR3 is CAIRGTSGQETQYF. The DNA for the CDR3 is TGTGCCATCAGGGGGACTAGCGGACAAGAGACCCAGTACTTC.

This chain uses TRBV11-2 with TRBJ2-1; D perhaps matches TRBD2 (5 bases). Trimming shortened V by 2 bases and J by 0 bases, and 11 bases separated the two germline ends. The CDR3 is 16 residues long. In germline, CDR1 is SGHAT, CDR2 FQNNGV. CDR3 DNA sequence: TGTGCCAGCAGCTTAACTCCGGGGAGCTCCTACAATGAGCAGTTCTTC. Protein sequence: CASSLTPGSSYNEQFF.

The rearrangement links TRBV28 to TRBJ2-7; 7 positions agree with TRBD2. After removal of 5 bases from V and 3 bases from J, the junction contained 4 bases not matched to a gene. The CDR3 length is 13 residues. The germline V gene encodes CDR1 MDHEN and CDR2 SYDVKM. The CDR3 loop reads CASSTWEGYEQYF. CDR3 nucleotides: TGTGCCAGCAGTACGTGGGAGGGCTACGAGCAGTACTTC. Drawing the rest from reference TRBV28 and TRBJ2-7, the complete variable domain is DVKVTQSSRYLVKRTGEKVFLECVQDMDHENMFWYRQDPGLGLRLIYFSYDVKMKEKGDIPEGYSVSREKKERFSLILESASTNQTSMYLCASSTWEGYEQYFGPGTRLTVT.

Only a few counts were recorded for this clonotype. The chain joins TRBV7-9 to TRBJ2-1, with D maybe TRBD2 (5 bases). V dropped 1 base and J dropped 8 bases, with 12 bases sitting between them. Per germline, CDR1 SEHNR and CDR2 FQNEAQ (reference sequence). This CDR3 contains 14 residues. The CDR3 protein is CASSLVGGQDEQFF. CDR3 nucleotides: TGTGCCAGCAGCTTAGTTGGAGGTCAGGATGAGCAGTTCTTC.